These T cell receptor beta chains were read from a single sample in a study of spatial heterogeneity in lung cancer. TCRdb re-called the 5' RACE reads with MiXCR, one entry per CDR3 protein. This repertoire shows about 100,000 distinct CDR3 sequences, around 4.8% found once; its top ten account for around 21%. Sequenced material: lung tumor tissue, taken at surgery. The receptor source for this set is a male donor with early-stage non-small cell lung cancer. Both conserved end residues are part of each CDR3. A D gene is named only where the DNA matches it firmly. Some rows have no size entry. The others give once, few or many, or a class for an expanded clone.

TRBJ1-1	many	-	TRBV9	CASSVAGRTEAFF	TGTGCCAGCAGCGTAGCGGGTCGGACTGAAGCTTTCTTT
TRBJ1-5	medium-sized	-	TRBV7-6	CASSLVGHPNQPQHF	TGTGCCAGCAGCTTAGTTGGCCACCCCAATCAGCCCCAGCATTTT
TRBJ1-1	-	-	TRBV29-1	CSVEVRSNTEAFF	TGCAGCGTTGAGGTCAGAAGTAACACTGAAGCTTTCTTT
TRBJ2-1	-	-	TRBV3-1	CASNLLGESEQFF	TGTGCCAGCAACCTCCTTGGGGAGTCTGAGCAGTTCTTC
TRBJ2-7	many	-	TRBV5-5	CASSLVGSYEQYF	TGTGCCAGCAGCTTGGTGGGATCCTACGAGCAGTACTTC
TRBJ2-5	many	TRBD2	TRBV10-3	CAISDASGRTGTQYF	TGTGCCATCAGTGACGCTAGCGGGAGGACTGGGACCCAGTACTTC
TRBJ1-6	-	-	TRBV11-2	CASSLDGGLRGRPLHF	TGTGCCAGCAGCTTAGATGGGGGACTACGGGGTAGACCCCTCCACTTT
TRBJ1-5	-	-	TRBV11-2	CASSRSGFDQPQHF	TGTGCCAGCAGCCGATCAGGGTTCGATCAGCCCCAGCATTTT
TRBJ1-4	few	-	TRBV28	CASSGPDWWEKLFF	TGTGCCAGCAGCGGCCCGGACTGGTGGGAAAAACTGTTTTTT
TRBJ1-4	many	-	TRBV6-4	CASRHEKLFF	TGTGCCAGCAGACATGAAAAACTGTTTTTT
TRBJ1-1	-	-	TRBV7-9	CASSLAAGATEAFF	TGTGCCAGCAGCTTAGCGGCAGGGGCCACTGAAGCTTTCTTT
TRBJ2-5	many	-	TRBV6-5	CASSYSSILETQYF	TGTGCCAGCAGTTACTCGTCCATCCTGGAGACCCAGTACTTC
TRBJ2-3	few	TRBD2	TRBV11-2	CASSSLAGGRTDTQYF	TGTGCCAGCAGTTCCCTAGCGGGAGGGCGTACAGATACGCAGTATTTT
TRBJ2-7	few	-	TRBV7-9	CASSSDHYEQYF	TGTGCCAGCAGCTCGGACCACTACGAGCAGTACTTC